Below are 26 T cell receptor beta chains sequenced from a single sample in a study of T cells in Graves' hyperthyroidism and ophthalmopathy. RNA transcripts served as the template for amplifying TCR beta CDR3 regions. The HTBI primer set drove a first-round RT-PCR of the TCR CDR3. TCRdb re-called the multiplex PCR reads with MiXCR, one entry per CDR3 protein. This table holds 300,000 to 500,000 distinct CDR3 sequences, about 15% found once. The sample taken for sequencing was blood. Receptors originate from a young woman with Graves' hyperthyroidism.

CDR3 amino acids: CSVRGTGLASPLHF. The CDR3 nucleotides are TGCAGCGTGAGGGGGACAGGGTTAGCGTCACCCCTCCACTTT. The rearrangement uses TRBV29-1 and TRBJ1-6; TRBD1 matches 9 bases. V lost 6 bases to trimming and J lost 10 bases; unmatched junction nucleotides: 10. Germline-derived CDR1 and CDR2 are SQVTM and ANQGSEA. The CDR3 spans 14 residues.

There are a few counts of this clonotype. The gene calls are TRBV6-2 or TRBV6-3 and TRBJ1-2; D is possibly TRBD1 (5 bases). Trimming removed 4 bases from V and 8 bases from J, with 14 bases in between. The CDR3 has 13 residues. Germline CDR1 MNHEY, CDR2 SVGEGT. CDR3 sequence reads: CASSSPHRRGYTF. The DNA of the CDR3 is TGTGCCAGCAGTTCACCTCACAGGAGGGGCTACACCTTC.

V usage is TRBV12-3 or TRBV12-4 and J usage is TRBJ2-3; unclear D gene. Trimming pared 0 bases from V and 4 bases from J, leaving 11 bases between. CDR3 length: 15 amino acids. CDR3 residues: CASSLAPSSPDTQYF. The CDR3 DNA reads as TGTGCCAGCAGTTTAGCTCCAAGTTCCCCAGATACGCAGTATTTT.

For this clonotype: Germline is not matched at one junction end, which may reflect a read error. This chain links TRBV3-1 with TRBJ2-1, with TRBD1 identical over 9 bases. Looked up from germline, CDR1 is LGHDT and CDR2 is YNNKEL (reference sequence). There are 14 residues in the CDR3. The CDR3 sequence is CASNQGTGWEKQFF. CDR3 coding DNA: TGTGCCAGCAACCAAGGGACAGGGTGGGAAAAGCAATTCTTC.

The V call is TRBV6-1, the J call TRBJ2-1; 8 bases agree with TRBD2. This CDR3 comprises 15 residues. Germline CDR1 is MNHNS and CDR2 is SASEGT. V was clipped by 7 bases and J by 0 bases; unmatched bases: 5. CDR3 nucleotide sequence: TGTGCCAGCACCACGAGCGGGAGCTCCTACAATGAGCAGTTCTTC. It codes for CASTTSGSSYNEQFF.

This clonotype has a handful of counts. The V and J genes are TRBV5-1 and TRBJ2-5; TRBD2 matches 8 bases. The CDR3 spans 15 residues. From germline, CDR1 is SGHRS and CDR2 YFSETQ. The junction had 6 bases not matched to a gene; V was cut back by 4 bases and J by 1 base. DNA for the CDR3: TGCGCCAGCAGCCCCCGACGGGAGGGCCAAGAGACCCAGTACTTC. It codes for CASSPRREGQETQYF.

This sequence joins TRBV20-1 and TRBJ2-7; 7 bases align to TRBD2. V dropped 3 bases and J dropped 3; count of bases not matched to a gene: 5. The CDR3 has 13 amino acids. CDR1 is DFQATT and CDR2 is SNEGSKA in the germline V gene (reference sequence). The CDR3 sequence: CSARGREIYEQYF. The CDR3 DNA sequence: TGCAGTGCTAGGGGGCGGGAGATCTACGAGCAGTACTTC.

The genes are TRBV4-1 and TRBJ1-1; D gene unclear. V lost 1 base and J lost 3, with 30 bases in between. CDR3 length: 21 amino acids. Germline-derived CDR1 and CDR2 are MGHRA and YSYEKL. CDR3 sequence reads: CASSQALAGRTDPLRDTEAFF. DNA for the CDR3: TGCGCCAGCAGCCAAGCGCTTGCAGGTCGAACCGACCCTCTTAGGGACACTGAAGCTTTCTTT.

This clonotype was seen many times. This chain joins TRBV11-2 and TRBJ2-1; 7 bases match TRBD1. The CDR3 length is 15 residues. CDR1 is SGHAT and CDR2 is FQNNGV in the germline V gene. Trimming took 6 bases from V and 0 from J; bases not matched to a gene: 5. The CDR3 reads CASSLQGDSYNEQFF. The CDR3, as DNA: TGTGCCAGCAGTCTTCAGGGGGACTCCTACAATGAGCAGTTCTTC.

This clonotype was recorded many times. The rearrangement joins TRBV7-9 to TRBJ2-1; 9 bases are shared with TRBD1. Trimming cost V 5 bases and J 2 bases; bases outside gene matches: 4. This CDR3 has 15 amino acids. CDR1 SEHNR and CDR2 FQNEAQ come from the germline V gene (reference sequence). This CDR3 reads CASSRGQGTYNEQFF. In DNA form, the CDR3 reads TGTGCCAGCAGCCGAGGACAGGGGACCTACAATGAGCAGTTCTTC.

Concerning this clonotype itself: This likely comes from a read error, as the CDR3 has no conserved phenylalanine or tryptophan at its end. This chain connects TRBV7-3 to TRBJ2-7; TRBD2 aligns across 7 bases. Germline V lookup: CDR1 SGHTA, CDR2 FQGTGA. V shed 6 bases and J 3 bases; nucleotides not matched to a gene: 5. The CDR3 spans 13 residues. The CDR3, as DNA: TGTGCCAGCAGTCTAGGACTAGGCTACGAGCAGTACTCC. This encodes CASSLGLGYEQYS.

This clonotype came up many times. The chain has TRBV20-1 and TRBJ2-7; D tentatively reads TRBD1 or TRBD2 (5 bases each). The CDR3 covers 12 residues. Trimming cost V 7 bases and J 2 bases, with 12 bases left between them. The germline V gene has CDR1 DFQATT and CDR2 SNEGSKA (reference sequence). CDR3 nucleotide sequence: TGCAGTGGAGGACATAGCGCCTACGAGCAGTACTTC. Residues: CSGGHSAYEQYF.

This clonotype was recorded at least ten times. The chain is built from TRBV3-1 and TRBJ2-7; D is undetermined. Germline CDR1 and CDR2: LGHDT and YNNKEL (reference sequence). The germline V and J ends were trimmed by 1 base and 6 bases, with 4 bases remaining between them. CDR3 length: 11 amino acids. The DNA of the CDR3 is TGTGCCAGCAGCCAAGTCGGCGAGCAGTACTTC. Translating it yields CASSQVGEQYF.

The chain recombines TRBV3-1 with TRBJ2-2, with D perhaps TRBD1 (6 bases). The CDR3 sequence is 15 residues long. The ends were cut back, 5 bases at V and 2 bases at J, with 12 bases in the middle. Germline CDR1 reads LGHDT; CDR2 reads YNNKEL (reference sequence). The CDR3 is CASSYRDRNTGELFF. In DNA form, the CDR3 reads TGTGCCAGCAGCTACAGGGATCGAAACACCGGGGAGCTGTTTTTT.

This clonotype has a count of ten or more. The V and J genes are TRBV28 and TRBJ2-3; the match to TRBD2 covers 11 bases. V was pared by 5 bases and J by 1 base, with 5 bases of the junction left unmatched. CDR1 MDHEN and CDR2 SYDVKM come from the germline V gene. CDR3 length equals 16 residues. CDR3 in DNA: TGTGCCAGCAGTCCACTACTAGCGGGGGGCACAGATACGCAGTATTTT. This sequence encodes CASSPLLAGGTDTQYF.

In its sample, this clonotype was seen many times. The rearrangement joins TRBV28 to TRBJ2-7, with D possibly matching TRBD1 (5 bases). V was clipped by 3 bases and J by 7 bases, with 22 bases between them. CDR3 length: 16 residues. Per germline, CDR1 MDHEN and CDR2 SYDVKM. The CDR3: CASSLVSTVGFGEQYF. CDR3 DNA: TGTGCCAGCAGTTTGGTTTCGACAGTGGGGTTTGGGGAGCAGTACTTC.

There are many counts of this clonotype. The chain has TRBV28 and TRBJ2-5, with TRBD2 identical over 14 bases. With V trimmed by 6 bases and J by 4 bases, 4 bases remained unmatched. The CDR3 is made up of 15 amino acids. The germline V gene encodes CDR1 MDHEN and CDR2 SYDVKM. Here the CDR3 reads CASRRLAGGPETQYF. DNA of the CDR3: TGTGCCAGCAGGAGACTAGCGGGAGGGCCAGAGACCCAGTACTTC. The complete variable domain, with remaining parts taken from reference TRBV28 and TRBJ2-5, reads DVKVTQSSRYLVKRTGEKVFLECVQDMDHENMFWYRQDPGLGLRLIYFSYDVKMKEKGDIPEGYSVSREKKERFSLILESASTNQTSMYLCASRRLAGGPETQYFGPGTRLLVL.

This clonotype was recorded many times. The V gene is TRBV30, the J gene TRBJ2-2; no firm D call. The CDR3 covers 17 residues. V shed 6 bases and J shed 3 bases, with 23 bases lying between them. Germline CDR1 GTSNPN, CDR2 SVGIG (reference sequence). The CDR3 is CACNARRRRRDTGELFF. The CDR3 nucleotides read TGTGCCTGTAATGCCCGACGACGGAGAAGGGACACCGGGGAGCTGTTTTTT.

The genes are TRBV9 and TRBJ1-3; D remains unclear. CDR1 and CDR2 from the germline V gene are SGDLS and YYNGEE. V was shortened by 7 bases and J by 0 bases, with 14 bases between the two germline ends. The CDR3 runs 15 residues. The CDR3 reads CASGSDWSSGNTIYF. The DNA for the CDR3 is TGTGCCAGCGGATCCGACTGGAGCTCTGGAAACACCATATATTTT. Filled out from reference TRBV9 and TRBJ1-3, the complete variable domain reads DSGVTQTPKHLITATGQRVTLRCSPRSGDLSVYWYQQSLDQGLQFLIQYYNGEERAKGNILERFSAQQFPDLHSELNLSSLELGDSALYFCASGSDWSSGNTIYFGEGSWLTVV.

This clonotype was recorded at least ten times. The CDR3 spells CASSLAGRVSNEQFF. CDR3 in DNA: TGTGCCAGCAGTTTAGCAGGGAGGGTATCCAATGAGCAGTTCTTC. The gene calls are TRBV28 and TRBJ2-1, with 7 bases identical to TRBD2. Losses at the gene ends were 2 bases for V and 6 bases for J; bases not matched to a gene: 7. This CDR3 spans 15 amino acids. Germline V gene sequence: CDR1 MDHEN, CDR2 SYDVKM. The complete variable domain, with remaining parts taken from reference TRBV28 and TRBJ2-1, reads DVKVTQSSRYLVKRTGEKVFLECVQDMDHENMFWYRQDPGLGLRLIYFSYDVKMKEKGDIPEGYSVSREKKERFSLILESASTNQTSMYLCASSLAGRVSNEQFFGPGTRLTVL.

The V call is TRBV10-3, the J call TRBJ2-7, with a weak D call TRBD2 (6 bases). This CDR3 has 15 amino acids. Germline lookup yields CDR1 ENHRY and CDR2 SYGVKD. V lost 0 bases to trimming and J lost 0 bases, with 9 bases between them. CDR3: CAISESRTNSYEQYF. DNA for the CDR3: TGTGCCATCAGTGAGTCCCGGACTAACTCCTACGAGCAGTACTTC.

The chain recombines TRBV5-1 with TRBJ2-3; D is unresolved. This CDR3 is built from 16 residues. CDR1 and CDR2 (germline): SGHRS, YFSETQ. Deletions cut 4 bases from V and 3 bases from J, with 18 bases between. The CDR3: CASSLRRVADTDTQYF. CDR3 coding DNA: TGCGCCAGCAGCCTACGTCGGGTAGCTGATACAGATACGCAGTATTTT.

The V call is TRBV4-2, the J call TRBJ2-1, with D possibly TRBD1 on 6 matching bases. V was shortened by 0 bases and J by 7 bases, with 13 bases between the two germline ends. The CDR3 is 15 residues long. Germline loops: CDR1 LGHNA, CDR2 YNFKEQ. The CDR3 loop reads CASSQDTGMGNEQFF. The DNA for the CDR3 is TGTGCCAGCAGCCAAGATACAGGGATGGGGAATGAGCAGTTCTTC.

The chain couples TRBV27 to TRBJ1-6, with unresolved D. Germline CDR1 reads MNHEY; CDR2 reads SMNVEV (reference sequence). The CDR3 length is 14 residues. With 2 bases removed from V and 7 bases from J, the gap between germline ends came to 9 bases. CDR3 nucleotides: TGTGCCAGCAGTTTAGCCGGGAGCAATTCACCCCTCCACTTT. Its translation is CASSLAGSNSPLHF.

This chain uses TRBV7-2 with TRBJ1-6; TRBD1 is a possible D gene (6 bases). The V end lost 5 bases, the J end lost 8 bases, and 16 bases lay between the germline ends. The CDR3 length is 15 residues. The germline gives CDR1 SGHTA, CDR2 FQGNSA. CDR3 in amino acids: CASSRLGGFDSPLHF. CDR3 nucleotide sequence: TGTGCCAGCAGCCGCCTAGGGGGTTTTGATTCACCCCTCCACTTT.

This clonotype was detected a few times. This rearrangement joins TRBV5-5 to TRBJ1-6, with a possible D match to TRBD1 (5 bases). The CDR3 covers 15 residues. The germline gives CDR1 SGHKS, CDR2 YYEKEE (reference sequence). V lost 4 bases to trimming and J lost 8 bases, with 16 bases between them. The CDR3 here is CASSGHPGRDSPLHF. The CDR3 coding sequence is TGTGCCAGCAGCGGACATCCCGGACGGGATTCACCCCTCCACTTT. Combining the CDR3 with reference TRBV5-5 and TRBJ1-6 gives the whole variable domain DAGVTQSPTHLIKTRGQQVTLRCSPISGHKSVSWYQQVLGQGPQFIFQYYEKEERGRGNFPDRFSARQFPNYSSELNVNALLLGDSALYLCASSGHPGRDSPLHFGNGTRLTVT.